These 4 T cell receptor beta chains came from one sample sequenced in a study of CD4 T cells in relation to SARS-CoV-2 and coronaviruses. No antigen has been assigned to these receptors. Repertoires were generated with immunoSEQ multiplex PCR, while TCRdb's copy carries only in-frame clones and drops some. The sample contains tens of thousands of clones, roughly 80% of which appear only once. Material: memory CD4+ T cells from PBMCs, cultured in vitro. All receptors derive from an adult with COVID-19.

The chain recombines TRBV7-2 with TRBJ2-7; a possible D gene is TRBD2 (5 bases). V lost 8 bases and J lost 6, with 17 bases in between. The germline V gene encodes CDR1 SGHTA and CDR2 FQGNSA. This CDR3 comprises 13 residues. As DNA, the CDR3 is TGTGCCAGCGGGGAGCTCTGGGGTGCCGAGCAGTACTTC. It yields the protein CASGELWGAEQYF. Complete variable domain (other parts from reference TRBV7-2 and TRBJ2-7): GAGVSQSPSNKVTEKGKDVELRCDPISGHTALYWYRQSLGQGLEFLIYFQGNSAPDKSGLPSDRFSAERTGGSVSTLTIQRTQQEDSAVYLCASGELWGAEQYFGPGTRLTVT.

V gene TRBV4-2 combines with J gene TRBJ1-6, with 7 bases matching TRBD1. Trimming at V came to 4 bases and at J to 7 bases, leaving 4 bases not matched to a gene. This CDR3 comprises 14 residues. CDR1 and CDR2 (germline): LGHNA, YNFKEQ. CDR3 region: CASSPGQENSPLHF. CDR3 DNA sequence: TGTGCCAGCAGCCCAGGACAGGAAAATTCACCCCTCCACTTT.

The J gene is TRBJ2-7, the V gene TRBV4-2; maybe TRBD2 (5 bases). Trimming took 1 base from V and 2 from J, leaving 15 bases between them. The CDR3 length is 16 residues. Per the germline V gene, CDR1 is LGHNA and CDR2 is YNFKEQ. The CDR3 here is CASSQGPRGVTYEQYF. CDR3 in DNA: TGTGCCAGCAGCCAAGGGCCTCGGGGAGTCACCTACGAGCAGTACTTC.

This clone came up a few times. The V gene is TRBV25-1, the J gene TRBJ2-5; D is possibly TRBD1 or TRBD2 (5 bases each). There are 13 residues in the CDR3. Between the trimmed V and J ends, which lost 5 bases and 3 bases, there was a span of 10 bases. Germline V gene lookup returns CDR1 MGHDK and CDR2 SYGVNS. The CDR3 is CASSPMGEETQYF. The DNA for the CDR3 is TGTGCCAGCAGTCCCATGGGGGAAGAGACCCAGTACTTC.